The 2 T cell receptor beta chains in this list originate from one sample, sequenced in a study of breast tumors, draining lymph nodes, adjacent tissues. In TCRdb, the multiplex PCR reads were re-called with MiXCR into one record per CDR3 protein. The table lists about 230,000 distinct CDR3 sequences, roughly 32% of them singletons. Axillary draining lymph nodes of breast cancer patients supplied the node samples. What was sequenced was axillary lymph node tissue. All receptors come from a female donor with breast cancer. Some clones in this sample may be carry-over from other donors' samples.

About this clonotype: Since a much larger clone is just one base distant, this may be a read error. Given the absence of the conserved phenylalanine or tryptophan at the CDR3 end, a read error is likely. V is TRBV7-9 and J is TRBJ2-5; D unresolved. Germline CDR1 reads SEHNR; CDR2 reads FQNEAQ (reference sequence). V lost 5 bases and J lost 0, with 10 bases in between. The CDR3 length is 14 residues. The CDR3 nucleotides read TGTGCCAGCAGCCCACGGGCGCACCAAGAGACCCAGTACCTC. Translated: CASSPRAHQETQYL.

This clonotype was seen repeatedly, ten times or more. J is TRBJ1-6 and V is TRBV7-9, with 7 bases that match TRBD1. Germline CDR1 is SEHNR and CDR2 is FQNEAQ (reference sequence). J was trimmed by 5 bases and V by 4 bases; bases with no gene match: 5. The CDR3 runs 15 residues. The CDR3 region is CASSSRTGNNSPLHF. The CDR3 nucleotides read TGTGCCAGCAGCTCAAGGACAGGAAATAATTCACCCCTCCACTTT.